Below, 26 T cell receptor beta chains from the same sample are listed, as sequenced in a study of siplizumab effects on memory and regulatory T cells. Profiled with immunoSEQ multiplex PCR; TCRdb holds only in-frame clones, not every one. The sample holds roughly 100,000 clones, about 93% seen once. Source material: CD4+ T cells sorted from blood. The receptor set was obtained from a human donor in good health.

The CDR3 protein is CASSPRPRQADHYGYTF. Written as DNA, the CDR3 is TGTGCCAGCAGCCCCCGACCGAGACAGGCGGATCACTATGGCTACACCTTC. The V call is TRBV11-3, the J call TRBJ1-2, with a weak D call TRBD1 (6 bases). Per the germline V gene, CDR1 is SGHNT and CDR2 is YENEEA. V was trimmed by 5 bases and J by 3 bases, leaving 22 bases between them. The CDR3 contains 17 residues.

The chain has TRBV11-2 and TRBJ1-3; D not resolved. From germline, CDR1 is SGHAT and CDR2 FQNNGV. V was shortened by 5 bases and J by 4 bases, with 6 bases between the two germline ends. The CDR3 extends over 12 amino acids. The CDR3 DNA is TGTGCCAGCAGCCAAACAGGAAACACCATATATTTT. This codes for CASSQTGNTIYF.

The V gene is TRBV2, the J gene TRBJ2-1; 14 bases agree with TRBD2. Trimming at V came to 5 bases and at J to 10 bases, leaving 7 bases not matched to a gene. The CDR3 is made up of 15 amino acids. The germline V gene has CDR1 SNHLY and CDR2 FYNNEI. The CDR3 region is CASSSPGLAGDEQFF. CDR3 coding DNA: TGTGCCAGCAGTTCGCCGGGACTAGCGGGAGACGAGCAGTTCTTC.

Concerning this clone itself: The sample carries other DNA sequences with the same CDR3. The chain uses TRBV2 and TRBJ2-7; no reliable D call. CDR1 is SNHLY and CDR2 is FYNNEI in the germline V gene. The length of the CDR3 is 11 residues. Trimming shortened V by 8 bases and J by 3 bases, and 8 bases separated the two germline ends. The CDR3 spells CASRSSYEQYF. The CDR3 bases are TGTGCCAGCCGAAGTAGCTACGAGCAGTACTTC.

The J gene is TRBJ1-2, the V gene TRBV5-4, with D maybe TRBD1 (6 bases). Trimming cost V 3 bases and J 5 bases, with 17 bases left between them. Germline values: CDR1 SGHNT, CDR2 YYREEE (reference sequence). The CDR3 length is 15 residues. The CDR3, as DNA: TGTGCCAGCAGCTCGAACGACAGGTTCATATATGGCTACACCTTC. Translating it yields CASSSNDRFIYGYTF.

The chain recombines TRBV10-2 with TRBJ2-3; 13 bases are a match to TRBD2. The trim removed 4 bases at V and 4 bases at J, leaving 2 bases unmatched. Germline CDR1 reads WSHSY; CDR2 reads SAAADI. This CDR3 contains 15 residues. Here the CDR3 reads CASSGTSGSADTQYF. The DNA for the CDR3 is TGCGCCAGCAGTGGGACTAGCGGGAGTGCAGATACGCAGTATTTT.

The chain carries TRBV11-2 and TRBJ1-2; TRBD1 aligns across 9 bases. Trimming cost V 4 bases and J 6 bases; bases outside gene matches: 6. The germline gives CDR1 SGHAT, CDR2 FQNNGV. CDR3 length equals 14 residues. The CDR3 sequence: CASSSTGTGHGYTF. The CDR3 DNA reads TGTGCCAGCAGCTCGACCGGGACAGGGCATGGCTACACCTTC.

The CDR3 protein is CASSVGTGEILPLHF. CDR3 nucleotide sequence: TGTGCCAGCAGCGTGGGGACAGGGGAAATTCTCCCCCTCCACTTT. The chain combines TRBV9 with TRBJ1-6; the match to TRBD1 covers 10 bases. This CDR3 spans 15 amino acids. The J segment lost 13 bases and the V segment lost 2 bases, leaving 9 bases of the junction unmatched. Per germline, CDR1 SGDLS and CDR2 YYNGEE.

In DNA, the CDR3 is TGTGCCAGCAGTTATGTAAGGACAGTCAATCAGCCCCAGCATTTT. Its protein product is CASSYVRTVNQPQHF. The J gene is TRBJ1-5, the V gene TRBV6-5; possible D gene TRBD1, 6 bases. The CDR3 loop spans 15 amino acids. V lost 3 bases and J 3 bases, leaving 12 bases between the germline ends. Looked up from germline, CDR1 is MNHEY and CDR2 is SVGAGI.

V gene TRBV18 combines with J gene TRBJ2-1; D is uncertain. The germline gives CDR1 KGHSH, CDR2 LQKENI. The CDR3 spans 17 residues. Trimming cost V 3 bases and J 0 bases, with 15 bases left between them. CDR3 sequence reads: CASSPGPGGPSYNEQFF. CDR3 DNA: TGTGCCAGCTCACCGGGCCCCGGCGGCCCCTCCTACAATGAGCAGTTCTTC.

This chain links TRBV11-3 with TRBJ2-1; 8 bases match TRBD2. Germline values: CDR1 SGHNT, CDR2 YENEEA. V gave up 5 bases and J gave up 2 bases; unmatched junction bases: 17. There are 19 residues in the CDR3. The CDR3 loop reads CASSDTLISGIQTYNEQFF. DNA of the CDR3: TGTGCCAGCAGCGACACCCTAATTAGCGGGATCCAAACCTACAATGAGCAGTTCTTC.

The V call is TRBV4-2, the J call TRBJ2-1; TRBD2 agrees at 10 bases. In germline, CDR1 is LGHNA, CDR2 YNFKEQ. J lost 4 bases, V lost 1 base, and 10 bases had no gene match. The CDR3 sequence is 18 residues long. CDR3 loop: CASSQGNSGGTYYNEQFF. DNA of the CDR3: TGTGCCAGCAGCCAAGGGAATAGCGGGGGGACGTATTACAATGAGCAGTTCTTC.

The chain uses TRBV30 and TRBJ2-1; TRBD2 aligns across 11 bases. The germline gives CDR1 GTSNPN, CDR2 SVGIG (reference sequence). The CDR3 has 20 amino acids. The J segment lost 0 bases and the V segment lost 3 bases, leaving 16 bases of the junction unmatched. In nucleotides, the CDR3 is TGTGCCTGGAGCCATCTCCTAGCGGGGGGCCCACGCAGCTCCTACAATGAGCAGTTCTTC. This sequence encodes CAWSHLLAGGPRSSYNEQFF.

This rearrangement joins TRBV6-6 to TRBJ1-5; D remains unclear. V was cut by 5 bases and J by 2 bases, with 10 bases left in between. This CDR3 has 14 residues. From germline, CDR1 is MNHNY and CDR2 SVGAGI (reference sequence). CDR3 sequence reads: CASSGGVGNQPQHF. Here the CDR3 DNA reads TGTGCCAGCAGTGGTGGGGTGGGCAATCAGCCCCAGCATTTT.

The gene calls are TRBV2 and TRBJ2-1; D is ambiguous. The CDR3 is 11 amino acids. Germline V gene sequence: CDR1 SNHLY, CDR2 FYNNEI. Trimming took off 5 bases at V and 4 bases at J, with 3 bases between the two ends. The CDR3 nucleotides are TGTGCCAGCAGTCCGTACAATGAGCAGTTCTTC. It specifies CASSPYNEQFF.

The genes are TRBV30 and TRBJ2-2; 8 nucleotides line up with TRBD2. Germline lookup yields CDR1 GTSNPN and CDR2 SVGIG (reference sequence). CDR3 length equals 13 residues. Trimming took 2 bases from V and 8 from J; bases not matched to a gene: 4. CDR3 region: CAWSTGGPGELFF. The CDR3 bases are TGTGCCTGGAGTACGGGGGGGCCGGGGGAGCTGTTTTTT.

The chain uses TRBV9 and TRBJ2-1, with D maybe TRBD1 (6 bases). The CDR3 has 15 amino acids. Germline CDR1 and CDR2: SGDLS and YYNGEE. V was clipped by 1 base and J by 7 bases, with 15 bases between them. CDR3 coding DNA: TGTGCCAGCAGCGTACAGGGTGGGGGCTATAATGAGCAGTTCTTC. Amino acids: CASSVQGGGYNEQFF.

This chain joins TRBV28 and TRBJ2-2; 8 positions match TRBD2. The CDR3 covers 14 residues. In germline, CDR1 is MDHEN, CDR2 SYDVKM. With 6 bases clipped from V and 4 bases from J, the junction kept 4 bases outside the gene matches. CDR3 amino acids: CASSGGGPTGELFF. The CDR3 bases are TGTGCCAGCAGCGGGGGGGGTCCCACCGGGGAGCTGTTTTTT.

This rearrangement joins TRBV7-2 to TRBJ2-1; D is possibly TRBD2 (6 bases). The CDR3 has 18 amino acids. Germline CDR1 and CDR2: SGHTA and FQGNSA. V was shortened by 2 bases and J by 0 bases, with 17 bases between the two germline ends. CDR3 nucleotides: TGTGCCAGCAGCTTATCCCCTTTGGCGGGGATCTCCTACAATGAGCAGTTCTTC. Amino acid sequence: CASSLSPLAGISYNEQFF.

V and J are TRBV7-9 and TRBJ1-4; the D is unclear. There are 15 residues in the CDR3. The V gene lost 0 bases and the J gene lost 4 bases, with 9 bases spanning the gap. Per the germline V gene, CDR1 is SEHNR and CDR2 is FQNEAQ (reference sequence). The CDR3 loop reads CASSLAGLGNEKLFF. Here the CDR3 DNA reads TGTGCCAGCAGCTTAGCGGGCCTGGGTAATGAAAAACTGTTTTTT.

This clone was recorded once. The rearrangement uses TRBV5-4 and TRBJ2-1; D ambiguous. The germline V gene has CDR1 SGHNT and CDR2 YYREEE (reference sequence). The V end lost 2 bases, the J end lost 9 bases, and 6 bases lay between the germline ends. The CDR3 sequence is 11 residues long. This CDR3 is CASSFQREQFF. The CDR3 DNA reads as TGTGCCAGCAGCTTCCAGCGTGAGCAGTTCTTC.

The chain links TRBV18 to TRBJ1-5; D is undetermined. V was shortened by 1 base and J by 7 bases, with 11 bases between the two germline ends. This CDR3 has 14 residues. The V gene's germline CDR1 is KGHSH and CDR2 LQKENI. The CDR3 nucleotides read TGTGCCAGCTCACCACTAGTATCCGAACAGCCCCAGCATTTT. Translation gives CASSPLVSEQPQHF.

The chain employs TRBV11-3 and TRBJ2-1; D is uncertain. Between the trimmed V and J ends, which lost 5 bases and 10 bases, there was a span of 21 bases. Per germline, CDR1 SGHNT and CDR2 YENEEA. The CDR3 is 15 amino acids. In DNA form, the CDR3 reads TGTGCCAGCAGCACCCCCGTTGGGGTCCCACAAGAGCAGTTCTTC. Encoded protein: CASSTPVGVPQEQFF.

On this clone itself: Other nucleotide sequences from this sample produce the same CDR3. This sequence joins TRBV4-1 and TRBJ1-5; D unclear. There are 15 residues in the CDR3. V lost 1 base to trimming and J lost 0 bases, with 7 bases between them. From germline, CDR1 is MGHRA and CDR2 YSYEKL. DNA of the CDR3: TGCGCCAGCAGCCAAGTTCTGTATAGCAATCAGCCCCAGCATTTT. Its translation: CASSQVLYSNQPQHF.

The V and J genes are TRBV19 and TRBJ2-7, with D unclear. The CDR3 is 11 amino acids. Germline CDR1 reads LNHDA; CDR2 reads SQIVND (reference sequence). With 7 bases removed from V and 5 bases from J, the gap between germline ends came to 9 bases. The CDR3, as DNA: TGTGCCAGTACCCACCAAGACGAGCAGTACTTC. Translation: CASTHQDEQYF.

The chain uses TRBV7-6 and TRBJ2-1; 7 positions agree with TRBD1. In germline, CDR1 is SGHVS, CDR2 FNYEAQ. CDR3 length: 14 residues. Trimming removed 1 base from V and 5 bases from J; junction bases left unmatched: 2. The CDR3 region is CASSLVDRDNEQFF. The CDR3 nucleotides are TGTGCCAGCAGCTTAGTCGACAGGGACAATGAGCAGTTCTTC.